The 20 T cell receptor beta chains listed next were all sequenced from one sample in a study of human T cells and chemical hapten exposure. TCRdb analysed the RACE reads with MiXCR anew, one entry per CDR3 protein. The table includes approximately 82,000 distinct CDR3 sequences, about 10% detected once. Stated time point: patch test 1, 2 weeks after DPC sensitization. Noted treatment: therapeutic diphenylcyclopropenone sensitization with weekly scalp DPC. The sequences come from whole blood, collected in connection with sensitization to the hapten diphenylcyclopropenone (DPC). Receptor source: a man aged 35 to 55 with alopecia areata. Some clones in this sample may be carry-over from other donors' samples.

The sample holds a few counts of this clonotype. This chain uses TRBV28 with TRBJ1-1; no firm D call. This CDR3 has 13 amino acids. Germline CDR1 reads MDHEN; CDR2 reads SYDVKM. Trimming shortened V by 2 bases and J by 0 bases, and 4 bases separated the two germline ends. CDR3 loop: CASSLKLNTEAFF. The DNA of the CDR3 is TGTGCCAGCAGTTTAAAATTGAACACTGAAGCTTTCTTT.

The V call is TRBV25-1, the J call TRBJ2-2, with 12 bases fitting TRBD2. The CDR3 covers 17 residues. The junction had 11 bases not matched to a gene; V was cut back by 2 bases and J by 10 bases. Germline V CDR1 and CDR2: MGHDK, SYGVNS. The CDR3 region is CASSEPRRLAGVEELFF. DNA of the CDR3: TGTGCCAGCAGTGAACCGCGAAGACTAGCGGGAGTGGAGGAGCTGTTTTTT.

This clonotype appeared a few times. The chain links TRBV28 to TRBJ2-7, with 14 bases lining up with TRBD2. CDR3 size: 21 residues. CDR1 and CDR2 (germline): MDHEN, SYDVKM. With V trimmed by 5 bases and J by 2 bases, 20 bases remained unmatched. The CDR3 bases are TGTGCCAGCAGTCACGAGTCCCTCAACGGGGGACTAGCGGGAGCCCCCTACGAGCAGTACTTC. Its translation is CASSHESLNGGLAGAPYEQYF.

This clonotype turned up a few times. The chain has TRBV18 and TRBJ2-2; D unclear. Trimming cost V 4 bases and J 0 bases, with 6 bases left between them. This CDR3 comprises 14 residues. The germline V gene has CDR1 KGHSH and CDR2 LQKENI. CDR3 region: CASSLRANTGELFF. In DNA, the CDR3 is TGTGCCAGCTCACTCCGCGCGAACACCGGGGAGCTGTTTTTT.

This clonotype has just a few counts. The chain recombines TRBV7-2 with TRBJ2-5; the D gene could be TRBD1 or TRBD2 (7 bases each). The CDR3 runs 14 residues. Germline V CDR1 and CDR2: SGHTA, FQGNSA. With 7 bases removed from V and 5 bases from J, the gap between germline ends came to 17 bases. The CDR3 nucleotides read TGTGCCAGCAATCGGCAGGGGGGGTTGGAGACCCAGTACTTC. It translates to CASNRQGGLETQYF.

This clonotype was found a few times. Just one base apart from a much larger clone, this may be a read error. The chain has TRBV30 and TRBJ1-5, with TRBD1 matching over 8 bases. In germline, CDR1 is GTSNPN, CDR2 SVGIG (reference sequence). CDR3 length equals 17 residues. The CDR3, as DNA: TGTGCCTGGAGTCCCCTCCGGGGACAGGTTAGCAATCAGCCCCAGAATTTT. It translates to CAWSPLRGQVSNQPQNF. Using reference TRBV30 and TRBJ1-5 for the parts outside the CDR3, the full variable domain is SQTIHQWPATLVQPVGSPLSLECTVEGTSNPNLYWYRQAAGRGLQLLFYSVGIGQISSEVPQNLSASRPQDRQFILSSKKLLLSDSGFYLCAWSPLRGQVSNQPQNFGDGTRLSIL.

This clonotype was observed a handful of times. The chain links TRBV10-3 to TRBJ2-3, with 10 bases aligning to TRBD2. The CDR3 covers 14 residues. Germline values: CDR1 ENHRY, CDR2 SYGVKD. With V trimmed by 6 bases and J by 2 bases, 2 bases remained unmatched. The CDR3: CAISLAGATDTQYF. The CDR3 nucleotides read TGTGCCATCAGCCTAGCGGGGGCCACAGATACGCAGTATTTT.

The chain uses TRBV6-2 or TRBV6-3 and TRBJ2-1; weak D call: TRBD2 (5 bases). V lost 4 bases and J 5 bases, leaving 15 bases between the germline ends. The CDR3 loop spans 15 amino acids. CDR1 is MNHEY and CDR2 is SVGEGT in the germline V gene. CDR3 residues: CASSFRGSRHNEQFF. In DNA form, the CDR3 reads TGTGCCAGCAGTTTTCGGGGAAGTCGCCACAATGAGCAGTTCTTC.

There are a few counts of this clonotype. The rearrangement links TRBV20-1 to TRBJ2-5, with 7 bases that match TRBD1. CDR3 length equals 14 residues. The germline V gene encodes CDR1 DFQATT and CDR2 SNEGSKA (reference sequence). V was pared by 6 bases and J by 5 bases, with 12 bases of the junction left unmatched. The CDR3 loop is CSAKGQGERETQYF. For the CDR3, the DNA is TGCAGTGCCAAGGGGCAGGGGGAGAGGGAGACCCAGTACTTC.

V usage is TRBV4-3 and J usage is TRBJ2-7; 7 nucleotides agree with TRBD2. The germline V gene encodes CDR1 LGHNA and CDR2 YSLEER. V gave up 3 bases and J gave up 3 bases; unmatched junction bases: 11. The CDR3 has 16 residues. The CDR3 protein is CASSQTITGGRYEQYF. In DNA form, the CDR3 reads TGCGCCAGCAGCCAGACCATAACGGGAGGCCGCTACGAGCAGTACTTC.

In this sample, this clonotype turned up many times. The rearrangement joins TRBV29-1 to TRBJ2-3; 8 positions agree with TRBD2. With 4 bases clipped from V and 4 bases from J, the junction kept 13 bases outside the gene matches. Germline V gene sequence: CDR1 SQVTM, CDR2 ANQGSEA. CDR3 size: 16 residues. Here the CDR3 DNA reads TGCAGCGTTGCCGGCCCCGGGACTAGTATCTCAGATACGCAGTATTTT. This sequence encodes CSVAGPGTSISDTQYF.

This clonotype was counted only a few times. This rearrangement joins TRBV6-5 to TRBJ1-1; D not certain. V dropped 7 bases and J dropped 4 bases, with 16 bases sitting between them. The CDR3 length is 14 residues. Germline V gene data show CDR1 as MNHEY and CDR2 as SVGAGI. DNA of the CDR3: TGTGCCAGCAAAACTCAGGAACGGTTCACTGAAGCTTTCTTT. The encoded protein is CASKTQERFTEAFF.

The chain links TRBV29-1 to TRBJ2-7; the match to TRBD1 covers 9 bases. Germline V gene sequence: CDR1 SQVTM, CDR2 ANQGSEA. The CDR3 length is 12 residues. J was trimmed by 5 bases and V by 6 bases; bases with no gene match: 5. The CDR3 DNA sequence: TGCAGCGTCCAGGGACAGGGTGACGAGCAGTACTTC. Protein sequence: CSVQGQGDEQYF.

The gene calls are TRBV7-2 and TRBJ2-3, with D unresolved. Trimming removed 3 bases from V and 0 bases from J, with 7 bases in between. The CDR3 sequence is 14 residues long. Looked up from germline, CDR1 is SGHTA and CDR2 is FQGNSA. The CDR3 reads CASSFTPSTDTQYF. In nucleotides, the CDR3 is TGTGCCAGCAGCTTTACCCCCAGCACAGATACGCAGTATTTT. Drawing the rest from reference TRBV7-2 and TRBJ2-3, the complete variable domain is GAGVSQSPSNKVTEKGKDVELRCDPISGHTALYWYRQSLGQGLEFLIYFQGNSAPDKSGLPSDRFSAERTGGSVSTLTIQRTQQEDSAVYLCASSFTPSTDTQYFGPGTRLTVL.

This clonotype occurred many times. The chain links TRBV12-5 to TRBJ1-1; D remains unclear. This CDR3 has 13 amino acids. Trimming cost V 3 bases and J 0 bases, with 5 bases left between them. Germline V gives CDR1 LGHNT, CDR2 FRNRAP. The CDR3 sequence is CASGLSVNTEAFF. Written as DNA, the CDR3 is TGTGCTAGTGGTTTAAGCGTGAACACTGAAGCTTTCTTT.

This clonotype was counted a few times. The genes are TRBV5-4 and TRBJ2-1; 8 nucleotides match TRBD1. Per germline, CDR1 SGHNT and CDR2 YYREEE (reference sequence). The CDR3 contains 13 residues. V shed 3 bases, J shed 9 bases, and the junction held 5 bases outside the gene matches. DNA for the CDR3: TGTGCCAGCAGCTCGCAGGGGGCGACTGAGCAGTTCTTC. It codes for CASSSQGATEQFF.

This clonotype was found many times. V and J are TRBV7-2 and TRBJ1-1, with D maybe TRBD1 (5 bases). Germline CDR1 reads SGHTA; CDR2 reads FQGNSA. The CDR3 covers 14 residues. Trimming took 2 bases from V and 1 from J, leaving 8 bases between them. The CDR3 region is CASSLTGTNTEAFF. The CDR3 bases are TGTGCCAGCAGCTTAACGGGGACGAACACTGAAGCTTTCTTT. Together with reference TRBV7-2 and TRBJ1-1, the CDR3 gives the full variable domain: GAGVSQSPSNKVTEKGKDVELRCDPISGHTALYWYRQSLGQGLEFLIYFQGNSAPDKSGLPSDRFSAERTGGSVSTLTIQRTQQEDSAVYLCASSLTGTNTEAFFGQGTRLTVV.

This clonotype was found a few times. The chain uses TRBV29-1 and TRBJ1-1; 7 bases agree with TRBD1. The CDR3 extends over 12 amino acids. The germline gives CDR1 SQVTM, CDR2 ANQGSEA. Trimming took 6 bases from V and 1 from J; bases not matched to a gene: 2. DNA of the CDR3: TGCAGCGTCGACAGGGAGAACACTGAAGCTTTCTTT. Amino acid sequence: CSVDRENTEAFF.

This clonotype has ten or more counts. The chain has TRBV7-8 and TRBJ2-3, with a possible D match to TRBD2 (5 bases). This CDR3 comprises 14 residues. The germline gives CDR1 SGHVS, CDR2 FQNEAQ. Trimming cost V 1 base and J 5 bases, with 10 bases left between them. The CDR3 nucleotides are TGTGCCAGCAGCTTAGATTCGGCGGGAGATACGCAGTATTTT. Encoded protein: CASSLDSAGDTQYF.

This clonotype was counted between two and nine times. The V call is TRBV5-4, the J call TRBJ1-3; D unclear. The CDR3 contains 14 residues. The ends were cut back, 6 bases at V and 4 bases at J, with 14 bases in the middle. Germline V gives CDR1 SGHNT, CDR2 YYREEE (reference sequence). The CDR3 DNA follows: TGTGCCAGCACCTTCTGGAACTCCGGAAACACCATATATTTT. Its translation is CASTFWNSGNTIYF.